This T cell receptor beta chain was documented in a study of blood T cell repertoires in COVID-19. Seattle's enrolled individuals joined amid active infection and were then monitored longitudinally. The germline CDR1 and CDR2 sequences are SGHRS and YFSETQ. V lost 3 bases to trimming and J lost 3 bases; unmatched junction nucleotides: 3. The CDR3 loop spans 15 amino acids. Libraries were prepared by immunoSEQ multiplex PCR; TCRdb keeps only in-frame clonotypes and omits some of them. The repertoire consists of some 300,000 clones, with about 87% occurring once and the leading ten covering just under 6.5%.

Material for sequencing was peripheral blood. The sequence came from a woman aged 50 to 60 with COVID-19, enrolled during active disease. This chain connects TRBV5-1 to TRBJ2-3, with 11 bases fitting TRBD2. The chain's CDR3 is CASSSTSGTTDTQYF. The CDR3 DNA is TGCGCCAGCAGCTCGACTAGCGGGACTACAGATACGCAGTATTTT.